These 10 T cell receptor beta chains were all obtained from the same sample, sequenced in a study of CD4 T cells in relation to SARS-CoV-2 and coronaviruses. Before the COVID-19 pandemic, during about 2011-2019, CD4+ T cells were taken from unexposed donors. TCRdb's table, derived via immunoSEQ multiplex PCR, lists solely in-frame clones and lacks some. The sample holds about 68,000 clones, more than 85% seen once. Sequencing was carried out using naive CD4+ T cells from PBMCs. Subset here: naive CD4+ T cells isolated by negative enrichment. The receptors were gathered from a human donor in good health.

This clone was seen just once. The chain is built from TRBV11-2 and TRBJ2-3; D gene ambiguous. Trimming took off 1 base at V and 2 bases at J, with 16 bases between the two ends. Per germline, CDR1 SGHAT and CDR2 FQNNGV. The CDR3 spans 17 residues. The CDR3 region has the DNA TGTGCCAGCAGCTTAGTCGGACCGGCCCTGCTCACAGATACGCAGTATTTT. As protein: CASSLVGPALLTDTQYF.

The chain carries TRBV18 and TRBJ2-7; possibly TRBD1 for D (6 bases). V was pared by 3 bases and J by 2 bases, with 11 bases between. This CDR3 spans 14 amino acids. Germline CDR1 reads KGHSH; CDR2 reads LQKENI. The CDR3 sequence is CASSPRGTAYEQYF. In DNA, the CDR3 is TGTGCCAGCTCACCCAGGGGTACGGCCTACGAGCAGTACTTC. The full variable domain, its missing parts supplied by reference TRBV18 and TRBJ2-7, is NAGVMQNPRHLVRRRGQEARLRCSPMKGHSHVYWYRQLPEEGLKFMVYLQKENIIDESGMPKERFSAEFPKEGPSILRIQQVVRGDSAAYFCASSPRGTAYEQYFGPGTRLTVT.

The chain employs TRBV7-2 and TRBJ2-7; 7 nucleotides match TRBD1. This CDR3 spans 14 amino acids. Germline lookup yields CDR1 SGHTA and CDR2 FQGNSA. J was trimmed by 4 bases and V by 5 bases; bases with no gene match: 8. The CDR3 sequence: CASSVRQGVYEQYF. Here the CDR3 DNA reads TGTGCCAGCAGCGTACGACAGGGCGTTTACGAGCAGTACTTC.

This rearrangement joins TRBV19 to TRBJ1-4; 10 bases match TRBD1. V gave up 3 bases and J gave up 7 bases; unmatched junction bases: 8. This CDR3 spans 16 amino acids. CDR1 LNHDA and CDR2 SQIVND come from the germline V gene (reference sequence). CDR3 coding DNA: TGTGCCAGTAGTATGGAGACAGGGGGCTTAGGTGAAAAACTGTTTTTT. Amino acid sequence: CASSMETGGLGEKLFF.

The chain recombines TRBV5-4 with TRBJ2-7; 8 bases match TRBD2. The CDR3 sequence is 14 residues long. Trimming at V came to 0 bases and at J to 5 bases, leaving 4 bases not matched to a gene. CDR1 is SGHNT, CDR2 YYREEE, per germline (reference sequence). CDR3 in amino acids: CASSLGGGRNEQYF. In nucleotides, the CDR3 is TGTGCCAGCAGCTTGGGCGGGGGGAGGAACGAGCAGTACTTC.

This chain's CDR3 is CASSFSRTGGDRKLFF. CDR3 nucleotide sequence: TGTGCCAGCAGCTTTAGCCGGACAGGGGGGGACCGGAAGCTGTTTTTT. The gene calls are TRBV7-2 and TRBJ2-2, with TRBD1 matching 10 bases. Germline CDR1 and CDR2: SGHTA and FQGNSA. This CDR3 has 16 amino acids. The J segment lost 12 bases and the V segment lost 3 bases, leaving 13 bases of the junction unmatched.

The chain is built from TRBV5-1 and TRBJ1-2, with 7 bases identical to TRBD1. V dropped 0 bases and J dropped 0; count of bases not matched to a gene: 2. CDR1 is SGHRS and CDR2 is YFSETQ in the germline V gene. The CDR3 runs 15 residues. The CDR3 loop is CASSLGGQSNYGYTF. The DNA of the CDR3 is TGCGCCAGCAGCTTGGGGGGACAGTCTAACTATGGCTACACCTTC.

This clone was recorded once. V gene TRBV9 combines with J gene TRBJ2-5; D unresolved. Trimming took off 2 bases at V and 5 bases at J, with 10 bases between the two ends. This CDR3 region has 13 residues. In germline, CDR1 is SGDLS, CDR2 YYNGEE. CDR3 DNA sequence: TGTGCCAGCAGCGTCGAGGAGTACGAGACCCAGTACTTC. Its protein is CASSVEEYETQYF.

V gene TRBV30 combines with J gene TRBJ1-1; 9 bases line up with TRBD1. Per germline, CDR1 GTSNPN and CDR2 SVGIG (reference sequence). Trimming removed 3 bases from V and 13 bases from J; junction bases left unmatched: 9. This CDR3 contains 12 residues. The CDR3 DNA sequence: TGTGCCTGGAGGTTCGAACAGGGGGCCGTTTTCTTT. Amino acids: CAWRFEQGAVFF.

This chain uses TRBV10-1 with TRBJ1-5; TRBD1 matches at 10 bases. CDR3 length: 18 amino acids. The germline V gene has CDR1 WNHNN and CDR2 SYGVQD (reference sequence). The V segment lost 3 bases and the J segment 1 base; nucleotides outside the gene matches: 9. The CDR3 here is CASSDPGQGILSNQPQHF. CDR3 in DNA: TGCGCCAGCAGTGACCCGGGACAGGGGATATTAAGCAATCAGCCCCAGCATTTT.